This TCR beta chain was observed in a study of blood T cell repertoires in COVID-19. Method: immunoSEQ multiplex PCR; TCRdb's copy keeps in-frame clones and lacks some. The table lists about 150,000 clones, less than 90% of them singletons, with 2.4% in the top ten. Of note for this clone: An end of the junction differs from the germline gene, which may be a read error.

The CDR3 totals 13 residues. This chain connects TRBV12-3 or TRBV12-4 to TRBJ2-5; D might be TRBD1 or TRBD2, each matching 6 bases. The TCR was taken from an older woman with acute or convalescent COVID-19. The material sequenced was peripheral blood. CDR3 in DNA: TGTGCCAGCAGCTTAGGGGGGCCAAGGACCCAGTACTTC. This codes for CASSLGGPRTQYF.